A single sample gave rise to the 5 T cell receptor beta chains below, sequenced in a study of early T cells in non-severe SARS-CoV-2 infection. TCRdb re-called the 5' RACE reads through MiXCR, storing one row per CDR3 protein. This table has about 60,000 distinct CDR3 sequences, about 17% appearing once. The sequencing used whole blood, collected at baseline. The receptors originated from an adult who was a healthcare worker with PCR-confirmed SARS-CoV-2 infection or an uninfected control (not recorded which).

This clonotype was observed a handful of times. The genes are TRBV9 and TRBJ1-3; D possibly corresponds to TRBD1 (6 bases). The CDR3 length is 15 residues. Germline-derived CDR1 and CDR2 are SGDLS and YYNGEE. V dropped 3 bases and J dropped 4 bases, with 14 bases sitting between them. The CDR3 coding sequence is TGTGCCAGCAGCGGACACAGGGCTGGCGGAAACACCATATATTTT. This gives the protein CASSGHRAGGNTIYF.

This clonotype was counted only a few times. V usage is TRBV7-6 and J usage is TRBJ2-3, with 12 bases identical to TRBD2. This CDR3 comprises 15 residues. J was trimmed by 5 bases and V by 5 bases; bases with no gene match: 5. Germline loops: CDR1 SGHVS, CDR2 FNYEAQ. CDR3 bases: TGTGCCAGCAGCCGACTAGCGGGGGTGAGAGATACGCAGTATTTT. Amino acid sequence: CASSRLAGVRDTQYF.

The sample holds a few counts of this clonotype. The chain uses TRBV10-3 and TRBJ2-7; a possible D gene is TRBD2 (5 bases). Germline CDR1 reads ENHRY; CDR2 reads SYGVKD. V lost 3 bases and J lost 3, with 15 bases in between. The CDR3 loop spans 15 amino acids. In DNA form, the CDR3 reads TGTGCCATCAGTGACCCGGGATCTCCCTTCTACGAGCAGTACTTC. The encoded protein is CAISDPGSPFYEQYF.

J is TRBJ1-3 and V is TRBV29-1; 9 nucleotides agree with TRBD1. CDR3 length: 14 residues. V shed 7 bases and J 2 bases; nucleotides not matched to a gene: 6. Germline V gene data show CDR1 as SQVTM and CDR2 as ANQGSEA. In DNA, the CDR3 is TGCAGCGCAGGGCGACAGGGGGCTGGAAACACCATATATTTT. As protein: CSAGRQGAGNTIYF.

This sequence joins TRBV29-1 and TRBJ2-7; tentatively, D is TRBD1 (6 bases). This CDR3 is 11 amino acids long. Per germline, CDR1 SQVTM and CDR2 ANQGSEA. The V gene lost 6 bases and the J gene lost 6 bases, with 12 bases spanning the gap. DNA for the CDR3: TGCAGCGTGCGGACAGTCTGCGAGCAGTACTTC. As protein: CSVRTVCEQYF.